Listed below are T cell receptor beta chains from one sample, sequenced in a study of T cells after posttransplantation cyclophosphamide. Measured with immunoSEQ multiplex PCR; TCRdb has only the in-frame clones, and not every one. The sample carries roughly 15,000 clones, roughly 72% recorded once. The sample consisted of memory CD4+ T cells sorted from PBMCs. All receptors come from a man aged 45 to 65. Both conserved end residues are part of each CDR3. D genes are given only for firm matches. A row's size may be missing; if present it is once, few, many or a size class.

size: -
J: TRBJ1-1
length: 14
D: -
V: TRBV5-1
CDR3: CASSLANMNTEAFF
DNA: TGCGCCAGCAGCTTGGCTAATATGAACACTGAAGCTTTCTTT

size: -
J: TRBJ1-2
length: 12
D: TRBD1
V: TRBV28
CDR3: CASRDRIYGYTF
DNA: TGTGCCAGCAGGGACAGGATCTATGGCTACACCTTC

size: -
J: TRBJ2-6
length: 19
D: TRBD2
V: TRBV5-4
CDR3: CASSLGTSGPLSGANVLTF
DNA: TGTGCCAGCAGCTTAGGGACTAGCGGACCTCTCTCTGGGGCCAACGTCCTGACTTTC

size: -
J: TRBJ2-5
length: 15
D: TRBD2
V: TRBV2
CDR3: CASLNLAGRGETQYF
DNA: TGTGCCAGCCTCAATCTAGCGGGACGGGGGGAGACCCAGTACTTC

size: -
J: TRBJ1-5
length: 16
D: -
V: TRBV28
CDR3: CASSRPQGGGNQPQHF
DNA: TGTGCCAGCAGTCGACCCCAGGGAGGGGGAAATCAGCCCCAGCATTTT

size: -
J: TRBJ1-1
length: 16
D: TRBD1
V: TRBV5-6
CDR3: CASRRLEQGMNTEAFF
DNA: TGTGCCAGCCGGCGCCTCGAACAGGGGATGAACACTGAAGCTTTCTTT

size: -
J: TRBJ1-2
length: 14
D: TRBD1
V: TRBV27
CDR3: CASSSPTGRHGYTF
DNA: TGTGCCAGCAGTTCCCCGACAGGGCGGCATGGCTACACCTTC

size: -
J: TRBJ2-3
length: 20
D: -
V: TRBV11-3
CDR3: CASRHHFVTDRDPLRDTQYF
DNA: TGTGCCAGCAGACACCACTTTGTTACTGATCGGGATCCCCTGAGGGATACGCAGTATTTT

size: -
J: TRBJ2-1
length: 15
D: TRBD1
V: TRBV7-2
CDR3: CASSRGQGPYNEQFF
DNA: TGTGCCAGCAGCCGGGGACAGGGACCCTACAATGAGCAGTTCTTC

size: few
J: TRBJ1-6
length: 13
D: -
V: TRBV18
CDR3: CASSQGQNSPLHF
DNA: TGTGCCAGCTCACAAGGACAAAATTCACCCCTCCACTTT

size: -
J: TRBJ1-2
length: 15
D: -
V: TRBV9
CDR3: CASSASRVPTAGYTF
DNA: TGTGCCAGCAGCGCATCACGAGTCCCCACCGCAGGCTACACCTTC

size: -
J: TRBJ2-1
length: 13
D: -
V: TRBV6-4
CDR3: CASSIGTGNEQFF
DNA: TGTGCCAGCAGTATAGGCACGGGCAATGAGCAGTTCTTC

size: -
J: TRBJ2-3
length: 17
D: TRBD2
V: TRBV11-3
CDR3: CASSLVYVGGTTDTQYF
DNA: TGTGCCAGCAGCTTAGTGTACGTGGGGGGGACCACAGATACGCAGTATTTT

size: -
J: TRBJ2-5
length: 13
D: -
V: TRBV10-3
CDR3: CAISGGLRETQYF
DNA: TGTGCCATCAGTGGCGGTTTAAGGGAGACCCAGTACTTC

size: few
J: TRBJ2-7
length: 15
D: -
V: TRBV30
CDR3: CAWTQPGLHRYEQYF
DNA: TGTGCCTGGACCCAACCGGGACTTCACAGATACGAGCAGTACTTC

size: -
J: TRBJ2-3
length: 14
D: -
V: TRBV11-3
CDR3: CASSFHRGTDTQYF
DNA: TGTGCCAGCAGCTTCCACCGGGGAACAGATACGCAGTATTTT

size: -
J: TRBJ2-5
length: 15
D: TRBD2
V: TRBV28
CDR3: CASSLLAGGLETQYF
DNA: TGTGCCAGCAGTTTATTGGCGGGGGGGTTGGAGACCCAGTACTTC

size: -
J: TRBJ2-1
length: 17
D: -
V: TRBV14
CDR3: CASSPIGFGGVYNEQFF
DNA: TGTGCCAGCAGCCCTATTGGGTTTGGGGGCGTATACAATGAGCAGTTCTTC

size: -
J: TRBJ2-3
length: 13
D: -
V: TRBV7-6
CDR3: CAEPRGGSDTQYF
DNA: TGTGCCGAGCCAAGGGGGGGGTCAGATACGCAGTATTTT

size: -
J: TRBJ2-1
length: 16
D: TRBD2
V: TRBV5-1
CDR3: CASKMLEAGVWNEQFF
DNA: TGCGCCAGCAAAATGTTAGAAGCGGGAGTCTGGAATGAGCAGTTCTTC

size: -
J: TRBJ1-1
length: 13
D: -
V: TRBV10-3
CDR3: CATNEARNTEAFF
DNA: TGTGCCACTAACGAGGCGCGGAACACTGAAGCTTTCTTT

size: -
J: TRBJ1-4
length: 14
D: -
V: TRBV6-1
CDR3: CATQMGGVYEKLFF
DNA: TGTGCCACCCAGATGGGGGGAGTTTATGAAAAACTGTTTTTT

size: -
J: TRBJ1-1
length: 14
D: TRBD1
V: TRBV7-9
CDR3: CASSKTGVVPEAFF
DNA: TGTGCCAGCAGTAAAACAGGGGTGGTCCCTGAAGCTTTCTTT

size: -
J: TRBJ2-5
length: 14
D: TRBD1
V: TRBV5-4
CDR3: CASSLGQGEETQYF
DNA: TGTGCCAGCAGCCTGGGACAGGGAGAAGAGACCCAGTACTTC

size: -
J: TRBJ2-7
length: 14
D: TRBD2
V: TRBV6-5
CDR3: CASSRLAGDGEQYF
DNA: TGTGCCAGCAGCCGACTAGCGGGAGATGGCGAGCAGTACTTC

size: few
J: TRBJ1-2
length: 12
D: -
V: TRBV30
CDR3: CAWSSFRRGYTF
DNA: TGTGCCTGGAGTTCTTTTCGTCGGGGCTACACCTTC

size: -
J: TRBJ2-7
length: 14
D: TRBD1
V: TRBV6-6
CDR3: CASSYVQGVGEQYF
DNA: TGTGCCAGCAGTTACGTACAGGGGGTAGGGGAGCAGTACTTC

size: -
J: TRBJ1-6
length: 16
D: -
V: TRBV7-2
CDR3: CASSSSRTADNSPLHF
DNA: TGTGCCAGCAGCTCGTCGCGGACAGCTGATAATTCACCCCTCCACTTT

size: -
J: TRBJ1-1
length: 16
D: -
V: TRBV12-5
CDR3: CASGLLSGVAFTEAFF
DNA: TGTGCTAGTGGTTTGTTGTCAGGGGTTGCCTTCACTGAAGCTTTCTTT

size: -
J: TRBJ1-1
length: 14
D: TRBD1
V: TRBV7-3
CDR3: CASRLTQGATEAFF
DNA: TGTGCCAGCAGACTCACACAGGGGGCAACTGAAGCTTTCTTT

size: -
J: TRBJ2-1
length: 15
D: -
V: TRBV5-4
CDR3: CASSLRGSSYNEQFF
DNA: TGTGCCAGCAGCTTGAGGGGGAGCTCCTACAATGAGCAGTTCTTC

size: -
J: TRBJ2-5
length: 13
D: -
V: TRBV19
CDR3: CASSVTGTETQYF
DNA: TGTGCCAGTAGTGTAACAGGGACAGAGACCCAGTACTTC

size: -
J: TRBJ2-1
length: 13
D: -
V: TRBV19
CDR3: CATSTPGLNEQFF
DNA: TGTGCCACCTCGACACCCGGCCTCAATGAGCAGTTCTTC

size: -
J: TRBJ1-5
length: 14
D: TRBD1
V: TRBV30
CDR3: CAWNNRGGNQPQHF
DNA: TGTGCCTGGAACAACAGGGGCGGGAATCAGCCCCAGCATTTT

size: -
J: TRBJ1-5
length: 16
D: -
V: TRBV5-6
CDR3: CASSPNGAGSNQPQHF
DNA: TGTGCCAGCAGCCCCAATGGGGCCGGGAGCAATCAGCCCCAGCATTTT

size: -
J: TRBJ1-1
length: 15
D: -
V: TRBV5-5
CDR3: CASSFRQFMNTEAFF
DNA: TGTGCCAGCAGCTTCAGACAGTTCATGAACACTGAAGCTTTCTTT

size: -
J: TRBJ1-3
length: 16
D: -
V: TRBV4-2
CDR3: CASSQDLRSSGNTIYF
DNA: TGTGCCAGCAGCCAAGATTTGCGAAGCTCTGGAAACACCATATATTTT

size: -
J: TRBJ2-1
length: 15
D: -
V: TRBV5-4
CDR3: CASSFERRSYNEQFF
DNA: TGTGCCAGCAGCTTCGAGCGGCGCTCCTACAATGAGCAGTTCTTC

size: -
J: TRBJ1-5
length: 13
D: -
V: TRBV6-6
CDR3: CASSHRERQPQHF
DNA: TGTGCCAGCAGCCACAGGGAGCGTCAGCCCCAGCATTTT

size: -
J: TRBJ2-5
length: 14
D: TRBD1
V: TRBV6-5
CDR3: CASSGGTGEETQYF
DNA: TGTGCCAGCAGTGGAGGGACAGGGGAAGAGACCCAGTACTTC